Below are 12 T cell receptor beta chains sequenced from a single sample in a study of a mutant IDH1 vaccine in newly diagnosed glioma. For these receptors, no antigen is known. Time point reported: week 23, last vaccination. With topical imiquimod, each dose of the vaccine consisted of 300 ug of mutant IDH1 20-mer peptide. The assay was immunoSEQ multiplex PCR, and TCRdb's table has in-frame clones only and misses some. Found here are about 43,000 clones, about 88% of them singletons; the top ten hold about 2.5%. The specimen was PBMCs, collected from a glioma patient whose treatment included an IDH1 peptide vaccine. Every receptor here comes from a woman between 18 and 30 years old with glioma. Some clones in this sample may be carry-over from other donors' samples.

This clone occurred a few times. The V and J genes are TRBV10-1 and TRBJ1-1, with D perhaps TRBD1 (6 bases). The germline V and J ends were trimmed by 0 bases and 1 base, with 9 bases remaining between them. Germline V gives CDR1 WNHNN, CDR2 SYGVQD (reference sequence). The CDR3 consists of 15 residues. CDR3 residues: CASSESGRGNTEAFF. CDR3 in DNA: TGCGCCAGCAGTGAGTCGGGCAGGGGGAACACTGAAGCTTTCTTT.

The chain couples TRBV6-5 to TRBJ1-4, with D maybe TRBD1 (5 bases). The CDR3 is 14 residues long. The V gene's germline CDR1 is MNHEY and CDR2 SVGAGI. V lost 4 bases and J lost 6, with 12 bases in between. The CDR3 DNA is TGTGCCAGCAGTTGGGGACGGGCGGATGAAAAACTGTTTTTT. Translating it yields CASSWGRADEKLFF.

This chain joins TRBV18 and TRBJ1-4, with no clear D. The germline CDR1 and CDR2 sequences are KGHSH and LQKENI. V lost 0 bases to trimming and J lost 7 bases, with 12 bases between them. The CDR3 is 15 amino acids. The CDR3 coding sequence is TGTGCCAGCTCACCACCGAGGACGAGGAGTGAAAAACTGTTTTTT. Protein sequence: CASSPPRTRSEKLFF.

V usage is TRBV6-1 and J usage is TRBJ1-2; D is perhaps TRBD1 (6 bases). V dropped 6 bases and J dropped 2 bases, with 10 bases sitting between them. The length of the CDR3 is 13 residues. CDR1 and CDR2 (germline): MNHNS, SASEGT. CDR3 DNA sequence: TGTGCCAGCAGCAGGACAGTCAACTATGGCTACACCTTC. This gives the protein CASSRTVNYGYTF.

The V gene is TRBV5-6, the J gene TRBJ2-5; possibly TRBD1 or TRBD2 for D (5 bases each). Germline lookup yields CDR1 SGHDT and CDR2 YYEEEE. The V gene lost 3 bases and the J gene lost 1 base, with 7 bases spanning the gap. CDR3 size: 13 residues. The CDR3 nucleotides read TGTGCCAGCAGCTGGGGGTCCCAAGAGACCCAGTACTTC. It specifies CASSWGSQETQYF.

The rearrangement joins TRBV7-7 to TRBJ2-5, with 11 bases matching TRBD2. With 3 bases clipped from V and 2 bases from J, the junction kept 5 bases outside the gene matches. The CDR3 sequence is 16 residues long. Germline V CDR1 and CDR2: SSHAT, FNYEAQ (reference sequence). The CDR3, as DNA: TGTGCCAGCAGCTTTTCGACTAGCGGGGCTCAAGAGACCCAGTACTTC. Residues: CASSFSTSGAQETQYF. The entire variable domain, with the rest obtained from reference TRBV7-7 and TRBJ2-5, is as follows: GAGVSQSPRYKVTKRGQDVTLRCDPISSHATLYWYQQALGQGPEFLTYFNYEAQPDKSGLPSDRFSAERPEGSISTLTIQRTEQRDSAMYRCASSFSTSGAQETQYFGPGTRLLVL.

The chain employs TRBV10-2 and TRBJ2-3, with 9 bases fitting TRBD2. The ends lost 1 base at V and 4 bases at J; junction bases unmatched: 3. Per the germline V gene, CDR1 is WSHSY and CDR2 is SAAADI. The CDR3 has 15 residues. The CDR3 bases are TGCGCCAGCAGTGAGTTAGCGGGAGTGGCAGATACGCAGTATTTT. Translation gives CASSELAGVADTQYF.

The CDR3 coding sequence is TGTGCCACCTCAAAAGCGGGAACCACCGGGGAGCTGTTTTTT. Its translation is CATSKAGTTGELFF. The chain employs TRBV7-3 and TRBJ2-2; 7 bases line up with TRBD2. Unmatched junction bases numbered 9, after V lost 10 bases and J lost 4 bases. The CDR3 is 14 amino acids. CDR1 and CDR2 from the germline V gene are SGHTA and FQGTGA.

This clone was seen only once. CDR3: CASSYAQRNSPLHF. CDR3 bases: TGTGCCAGCAGTTACGCACAGAGAAATTCACCCCTCCACTTT. The chain carries TRBV6-5 and TRBJ1-6, with D hard to call. Germline V gene sequence: CDR1 MNHEY, CDR2 SVGAGI. CDR3 size: 14 residues. The ends were cut back, 2 bases at V and 7 bases at J, with 9 bases in the middle.

This clone appeared once. The V gene is TRBV2, the J gene TRBJ1-2; D gene unclear. The CDR3 runs 12 residues. Germline-derived CDR1 and CDR2 are SNHLY and FYNNEI. V lost 1 base, J lost 9 bases, and 9 bases lay in between. CDR3 bases: TGTGCCAGCAGTGAAGTGGAGGGCCGCTACACCTTC. It translates to CASSEVEGRYTF.

The chain is built from TRBV11-3 and TRBJ2-1, with D maybe TRBD2 (6 bases). Germline-derived CDR1 and CDR2 are SGHNT and YENEEA. The V gene lost 1 base and the J gene lost 5 bases, with 12 bases spanning the gap. This CDR3 has 15 amino acids. CDR3 DNA: TGTGCCAGCAGCTTAGGGGGACTGGGGGACAATGAGCAGTTCTTC. Its translation is CASSLGGLGDNEQFF.

This chain joins TRBV5-4 and TRBJ1-3, with 9 bases aligning to TRBD1. The V gene end was trimmed by 5 bases and the J gene end by 0 bases; junction bases not matched to a gene: 9. CDR1 SGHNT and CDR2 YYREEE come from the germline V gene (reference sequence). The CDR3 runs 17 residues. The CDR3 spells CASRGTGQGSSGNTIYF. CDR3 DNA: TGTGCCAGCAGGGGGACAGGGCAGGGAAGCTCTGGAAACACCATATATTTT.